This TCR beta chain derives from a study of OX40 agonist ivuxolimab in advanced cancers. At the level of the study: Administration of intravenous ivuxolimab to patients occurred every 2 weeks at 0.01 to 10 mg/kg. Notes on the study in general: Researchers report that CD8+ T cells had, on average, more expanded clones than CD4+.

Some clones are missing from TCRdb's copy, which holds only in-frame ones; the method was immunoSEQ multiplex PCR. The sample carries about 60,000 clones, less than 90% recorded once. V was shortened by 1 base and J by 7 bases, with 13 bases between the two germline ends. The CDR3 has 15 amino acids. The germline CDR1 and CDR2 sequences are SGHTA and FQGNSA. Remarks on this clone: The antigen is not known.

This specimen consisted of CD4+ or CD8+ T cells sorted from blood, obtained in a trial of the OX40 agonist ivuxolimab. This clonotype was sampled from an adult with an advanced solid tumor such as melanoma, head and neck, liver or kidney cancer. This chain connects TRBV7-2 to TRBJ1-4; D is uncertain. Here the CDR3 reads CASSLVPSGVEKLFF. CDR3 DNA: TGTGCCAGCAGCTTAGTCCCCTCAGGCGTTGAAAAACTGTTTTTT.